This T cell receptor beta chain appears in the sequencing data of a study of blood T cell repertoires in COVID-19. Method: immunoSEQ multiplex PCR; TCRdb's copy keeps in-frame clones and lacks some. The table has 250,000 to 300,000 clones, approximately 85% seen once; the top ten hold 4.5% to 5.5%. The sequencing sample was made of peripheral blood. This sequence originates from a man in his fifties with active or convalescent COVID-19.

CDR3 DNA sequence: TGTGCCAGTAGTTTGACAGGAGGCTCCTACGAGCAGTACTTC. Its protein is CASSLTGGSYEQYF. J is TRBJ2-7 and V is TRBV19; TRBD1 might be the D (6 bases). The CDR3 is made up of 14 amino acids. Germline CDR1 reads LNHDA; CDR2 reads SQIVND (reference sequence). V was cut by 5 bases and J by 0 bases, with 11 bases left in between.